This record concerns one T cell receptor (beta chain) sequence. What it binds is unknown. The data stem from a study of T cell responses to AZD1222 COVID-19 vaccine. For the study at large: Pooling was applied to second doses at about 4 or about 12 weeks.

V dropped 5 bases and J dropped 2 bases, with 19 bases sitting between them. CDR1 SEHNR and CDR2 FQNEAQ come from the germline V gene (reference sequence). The CDR3 contains 16 residues. The study's findings and limits: Dominant at 160-218 and 743-854, vaccine-associated CD4 TCRs also spanned spike. Spike-specific TCR breadth rose after two AZD1222 doses, and depth rose as well.

Assay used: immunoSEQ multiplex PCR; TCRdb lists only in-frame clones, some missing. Of about 130,000 clones listed, roughly nine tenths were seen once; the top ten hold about 1.9%. V and J are TRBV7-9 and TRBJ2-7, with D perhaps being TRBD1 or TRBD2 (6 bases each). The specimen was peripheral blood, collected on day 0 of AZD1222 vaccination. The sequence was obtained from an adult in good health. This CDR3 is CASSPRQPGGPYEQYF. CDR3 sequence (DNA): TGTGCCAGCAGCCCCCGACAGCCCGGGGGCCCCTACGAGCAGTACTTC. Full variable domain (remainder filled in from reference TRBV7-9 and TRBJ2-7): DTGVSQNPRHKITKRGQNVTFRCDPISEHNRLYWYRQTLGQGPEFLTYFQNEAQLEKSRLLSDRFSAERPKGSFSTLEIQRTEQGDSAMYLCASSPRQPGGPYEQYFGPGTRLTVT.